Listed here are 19 T cell receptor beta chains from one sample, sequenced in a study of technical replicates of blood from a handful of donors. Profiled with immunoSEQ multiplex PCR; TCRdb holds only in-frame clones, not every one. This table holds about 83,000 clones, roughly 94% found once. Sequencing was performed on T cells isolated from PBMCs. Receptors originate from a human donor in good health.

The chain joins TRBV13 to TRBJ1-2, with D tentatively TRBD1 (6 bases). This CDR3 contains 16 residues. V was clipped by 2 bases and J by 1 base, with 14 bases between them. Germline V gene data show CDR1 as PRHDT and CDR2 as FYEKMQ (reference sequence). CDR3 residues: CASSLRGGHHNYGYTF. The CDR3 DNA reads as TGTGCCAGCAGCTTACGGGGGGGACACCATAACTATGGCTACACCTTC.

The rearrangement links TRBV11-2 to TRBJ2-7; TRBD1 matches at 7 bases. The V gene end was trimmed by 5 bases and the J gene end by 5 bases; junction bases not matched to a gene: 15. This CDR3 spans 16 amino acids. Germline V gives CDR1 SGHAT, CDR2 FQNNGV. The CDR3 here is CASSLPRTGVFHEQYF. For the CDR3, the DNA is TGTGCCAGCAGCCTCCCACGGACAGGAGTCTTCCACGAGCAGTACTTC.

The V and J genes are TRBV25-1 and TRBJ2-5; D is possibly TRBD1 (5 bases). The V end lost 3 bases, the J end lost 5 bases, and 16 bases lay between the germline ends. CDR3 size: 15 residues. CDR1 is MGHDK, CDR2 SYGVNS, per germline. CDR3 sequence: CASSDHLQGGETQYF. The CDR3 nucleotides read TGTGCCAGCAGTGATCATCTGCAGGGTGGGGAGACCCAGTACTTC.

About this clone: The junction departs from germline at one end; a sequencing error may be responsible. The rearrangement uses TRBV7-7 and TRBJ2-3; 9 nucleotides match TRBD1. This CDR3 has 15 residues. Per the germline V gene, CDR1 is SSHAT and CDR2 is FNYEAQ (reference sequence). DNA of the CDR3: TGTGCTAGCAGCTTAGGGGACAGGGCCACAGATACGCAGTATTTT. The encoded protein is CASSLGDRATDTQYF.

This clone was observed once. The chain carries TRBV5-4 and TRBJ2-2; 7 bases match TRBD2. The CDR3 is 16 residues long. Trimming took 0 bases from V and 1 from J; bases not matched to a gene: 3. The germline CDR1 and CDR2 sequences are SGHNT and YYREEE (reference sequence). In DNA form, the CDR3 reads TGTGCCAGCAGCTTGGGCGGGAGTGTGAACACCGGGGAGCTGTTTTTT. This codes for CASSLGGSVNTGELFF.

The chain employs TRBV5-4 and TRBJ2-7, with D tentatively TRBD1 (6 bases). V was shortened by 4 bases and J by 3 bases, with 23 bases between the two germline ends. The CDR3 length is 17 residues. Germline-derived CDR1 and CDR2 are SGHNT and YYREEE (reference sequence). CDR3 protein: CASSPRVGQGINYEQYF. CDR3 nucleotides: TGTGCCAGCAGCCCGAGGGTGGGCCAGGGGATAAACTACGAGCAGTACTTC.

This chain connects TRBV19 to TRBJ1-1; possible D gene TRBD1, 6 bases. Germline assignment: CDR1 LNHDA and CDR2 SQIVND (reference sequence). The CDR3 sequence is 15 residues long. V lost 5 bases and J lost 0, with 13 bases in between. CDR3 in amino acids: CASSDPQGMNTEAFF. The CDR3 DNA reads TGTGCCAGTAGTGACCCACAGGGTATGAACACTGAAGCTTTCTTT.

The chain has TRBV30 and TRBJ2-1; D possibly corresponds to TRBD2 (6 bases). The V end was cut by 1 base, the J end by 9 bases, with 7 bases between. Germline loops: CDR1 GTSNPN, CDR2 SVGIG (reference sequence). CDR3 length: 11 amino acids. The CDR3: CAWSGGVEQFF. The CDR3 bases are TGTGCCTGGAGTGGGGGGGTTGAGCAGTTCTTC.

In DNA form, the CDR3 reads TGCGCCACAGGGTTCACTAATGAAAAACTGTTTTTT. Translation gives CATGFTNEKLFF. This chain links TRBV5-1 with TRBJ1-4, with D possibly being TRBD1 (5 bases). Germline CDR1 reads SGHRS; CDR2 reads YFSETQ. The CDR3 has 12 residues. The V gene lost 9 bases and the J gene lost 2 bases, with 8 bases spanning the gap.

This clone was observed a single time. This rearrangement joins TRBV29-1 to TRBJ1-1; tentatively, D is TRBD1 (5 bases). CDR3 length: 14 amino acids. V was cut by 5 bases and J by 0 bases, with 13 bases left in between. The germline CDR1 and CDR2 sequences are SQVTM and ANQGSEA. Written as DNA, the CDR3 is TGCAGCGTTTTCGGGGGGAAATTGAACACTGAAGCTTTCTTT. Its protein is CSVFGGKLNTEAFF.

This clone has a single count. The chain recombines TRBV7-6 with TRBJ2-3; TRBD2 agrees at 7 bases. CDR1 SGHVS and CDR2 FNYEAQ come from the germline V gene. This CDR3 comprises 15 residues. Germline trimming cut 5 bases from V and 1 base from J; bases unmatched to any gene: 6. In DNA form, the CDR3 reads TGTGCCAGCAGCCTCCGACTAGCCCGCACAGATACGCAGTATTTT. It codes for CASSLRLARTDTQYF.

This clone was counted only a few times. The rearrangement joins TRBV25-1 to TRBJ1-4, with D possibly matching TRBD1 (6 bases). CDR3 length equals 13 residues. V lost 6 bases and J lost 7, with 12 bases in between. Germline CDR1 and CDR2: MGHDK and SYGVNS. The CDR3 is CASRGRGGEKLFF. CDR3 DNA: TGTGCCAGCAGGGGCAGGGGTGGTGAAAAACTGTTTTTT.

The chain links TRBV7-3 to TRBJ2-1; TRBD1 matches 7 bases. The CDR3 loop spans 13 amino acids. The J segment lost 6 bases and the V segment lost 5 bases, leaving 4 bases of the junction unmatched. The germline V gene encodes CDR1 SGHTA and CDR2 FQGTGA. In nucleotides, the CDR3 is TGTGCCAGCAGCGTAGACAGGGCCAATGAGCAGTTCTTC. It specifies CASSVDRANEQFF.

The chain couples TRBV30 to TRBJ1-4; D may be TRBD1 (5 bases). Germline V CDR1 and CDR2: GTSNPN, SVGIG (reference sequence). Trimming pared 2 bases from V and 5 bases from J, leaving 9 bases between. The CDR3 is made up of 13 amino acids. CDR3 nucleotide sequence: TGTGCCTGGAGTATGCAGGGAAATGAAAAACTGTTTTTT. As protein: CAWSMQGNEKLFF.

The chain has TRBV6-1 and TRBJ2-3; D gene ambiguous. Germline V gives CDR1 MNHNS, CDR2 SASEGT. There are 14 residues in the CDR3. The ends were cut back, 8 bases at V and 0 bases at J, with 12 bases in the middle. The DNA of the CDR3 is TGTGCCAGCGTGTCGGCAGGCAGCACAGATACGCAGTATTTT. Its protein product is CASVSAGSTDTQYF.

J is TRBJ1-5 and V is TRBV28, with 8 bases lining up with TRBD1. The ends lost 5 bases at V and 1 base at J; junction bases unmatched: 13. There are 18 residues in the CDR3. CDR1 and CDR2 (germline): MDHEN, SYDVKM. The CDR3, as DNA: TGTGCCAGCAGTCTAGGACAGGGTTTTCTGCTAAGCAATCAGCCCCAGCATTTT. Amino acids: CASSLGQGFLLSNQPQHF.

The chain is built from TRBV27 and TRBJ1-3, with 7 bases fitting TRBD1. The CDR3 is 15 amino acids. Germline CDR1 reads MNHEY; CDR2 reads SMNVEV (reference sequence). V trimming: 5 bases; J trimming: 2 bases; junction bases outside the gene matches: 6. The CDR3 DNA reads as TGTGCCAGCAGTGTACACAGGGGACCTGGAAACACCATATATTTT. Residues: CASSVHRGPGNTIYF.

Concerning this clone itself: The sample has other DNA sequences that encode this CDR3 too. The chain is built from TRBV27 and TRBJ1-4; 7 bases are shared with TRBD1. The CDR3 runs to 14 residues. Losses at the gene ends were 2 bases for V and 5 bases for J; bases not matched to a gene: 2. The germline V gene has CDR1 MNHEY and CDR2 SMNVEV (reference sequence). The CDR3 DNA is TGTGCCAGCAGTTTAGCACAGGGGAATGAAAAACTGTTTTTT. This translates into CASSLAQGNEKLFF.

CDR3 loop: CASSPRDSFSDEQFF. The CDR3 DNA sequence: TGTGCCAGCAGCCCAAGGGACTCCTTTTCCGATGAGCAGTTCTTC. The chain joins TRBV7-3 to TRBJ2-1, with D possibly being TRBD2 (6 bases). Deletions cut 5 bases from V and 8 bases from J, with 19 bases between. The V gene's germline CDR1 is SGHTA and CDR2 FQGTGA. The CDR3 contains 15 residues.